The 32 T cell receptor beta chains reported below all come from one sample, sequenced in a study of T cells in Graves' hyperthyroidism and ophthalmopathy. What was amplified from RNA transcripts were TCR beta CDR3 regions. First-round RT-PCR targeting the TCR CDR3 was performed with the HTBI primer set. MiXCR was run by TCRdb on the multiplex PCR reads, yielding one entry per CDR3 protein. The data hold 500,000 to 650,000 distinct CDR3 sequences, with about 14% observed a single time. Source material: blood. The receptors were sampled from a middle-aged woman with Graves' hyperthyroidism.

This clonotype showed up many times. The chain uses TRBV27 and TRBJ1-1; D uncertain. The CDR3 extends over 14 amino acids. V lost 1 base and J 4 bases, leaving 10 bases between the germline ends. Per germline, CDR1 MNHEY and CDR2 SMNVEV (reference sequence). The chain's CDR3 is CASSLLGKATEAFF. The CDR3 DNA follows: TGTGCCAGCAGTTTATTGGGGAAGGCCACTGAAGCTTTCTTT.

This rearrangement joins TRBV20-1 to TRBJ2-6; 14 nucleotides line up with TRBD2. The germline gives CDR1 DFQATT, CDR2 SNEGSKA (reference sequence). Trimming at V came to 6 bases and at J to 1 base, leaving 5 bases not matched to a gene. The CDR3 sequence is 17 residues long. The CDR3 here is CSASGTSGSSGANVLTF. In nucleotides, the CDR3 is TGCAGTGCCAGCGGGACTAGCGGGAGTTCTGGGGCCAACGTCCTGACTTTC.

This clonotype was picked up many times. The gene calls are TRBV7-2 and TRBJ2-4, with TRBD1 matching over 9 bases. With V trimmed by 0 bases and J by 6 bases, 6 bases remained unmatched. This CDR3 has 16 amino acids. Germline assignment: CDR1 SGHTA and CDR2 FQGNSA. CDR3: CASSLAQGQGSNIQYF. CDR3 nucleotides: TGTGCCAGCAGCTTAGCGCAGGGACAGGGATCAAACATTCAGTACTTC.

CDR3 nucleotide sequence: TGCGCCAGCAGGCTCGGACTAGCGGGAGCGACAGATACGCAGTATTTT. Protein sequence: CASRLGLAGATDTQYF. The chain is built from TRBV5-1 and TRBJ2-3, with 13 bases fitting TRBD2. Germline V gene sequence: CDR1 SGHRS, CDR2 YFSETQ. CDR3 length: 16 residues. With 5 bases clipped from V and 3 bases from J, the junction kept 6 bases outside the gene matches.

Many counts were recorded for this clonotype. CDR3 DNA sequence: TGTGCCAGCAGCTTATACACTAGCACAGATACGCAGTATTTT. As protein: CASSLYTSTDTQYF. The V call is TRBV11-2, the J call TRBJ2-3, with D unresolved. The CDR3 runs 14 residues. Germline CDR1 is SGHAT and CDR2 is FQNNGV. V lost 2 bases to trimming and J lost 0 bases, with 6 bases between them.

This clonotype was observed at least ten times. This chain joins TRBV28 and TRBJ2-2; the D is unclear. The CDR3 contains 18 residues. Germline lookup yields CDR1 MDHEN and CDR2 SYDVKM. V was clipped by 5 bases and J by 1 base, with 20 bases between them. CDR3 sequence reads: CASSPSFSRAENTGELFF. The CDR3 DNA follows: TGTGCCAGCAGTCCATCGTTCAGTAGGGCGGAGAACACCGGGGAGCTGTTTTTT.

The chain joins TRBV29-1 to TRBJ2-5, with unresolved D. CDR3 length: 12 amino acids. V lost 4 bases and J 4 bases, leaving 10 bases between the germline ends. CDR1 is SQVTM and CDR2 is ANQGSEA in the germline V gene. The CDR3 sequence is CSVVFQPETQYF. CDR3 sequence (DNA): TGCAGCGTTGTTTTCCAGCCAGAGACCCAGTACTTC. Looking up the rest from reference TRBV29-1 and TRBJ2-5 gives the full variable domain: SAVISQKPSRDICQRGTSLTIQCQVDSQVTMMFWYRQQPGQSLTLIATANQGSEATYESGFVIDKFPISRPNLTFSTLTVSNMSPEDSSIYLCSVVFQPETQYFGPGTRLLVL.

This clonotype occurred many times. J is TRBJ1-1 and V is TRBV28; TRBD1 matches 9 bases. The junction had 5 bases not matched to a gene; V was cut back by 6 bases and J by 6 bases. Germline CDR1 MDHEN, CDR2 SYDVKM. The CDR3 spans 13 residues. CDR3 in DNA: TGTGCCAGCAGAGGGACAGGGTGGCCTGAAGCTTTCTTT. The encoded protein is CASRGTGWPEAFF.

Points on this clonotype: A much larger clone sits a single nucleotide away, making a read error possible. The V call is TRBV18, the J call TRBJ2-1; 12 nucleotides align to TRBD1. This CDR3 comprises 16 residues. J was trimmed by 10 bases and V by 0 bases; bases with no gene match: 7. The V gene's germline CDR1 is KGHSH and CDR2 LQKENI. As DNA, the CDR3 is TGTGCCAGCTCACCACCTAAGGGACAGGGGGCGGACGAGCAGTTCTTC. The encoded protein is CASSPPKGQGADEQFF.

There are a few counts of this clonotype. This chain's CDR3 is CASSLAAGTGELFF. CDR3 DNA: TGTGCCAGCAGCTTAGCTGCAGGAACCGGGGAGCTGTTTTTT. V usage is TRBV7-9 and J usage is TRBJ2-2; D not resolved. V was shortened by 0 bases and J by 5 bases, with 7 bases between the two germline ends. Per the germline V gene, CDR1 is SEHNR and CDR2 is FQNEAQ (reference sequence). This CDR3 spans 14 amino acids.

This clonotype was recorded many times. The V and J genes are TRBV7-2 and TRBJ2-1; a possible D gene is TRBD2 (5 bases). Germline lookup yields CDR1 SGHTA and CDR2 FQGNSA. The CDR3 sequence is 16 residues long. V lost 1 base, J lost 6 bases, and 16 bases lay in between. The CDR3 region is CASSLVSELAANEQFF. The CDR3 nucleotides are TGTGCCAGCAGCTTAGTCTCAGAGCTAGCCGCCAATGAGCAGTTCTTC.

This clonotype has just a few counts. This could be a read error, since a much larger clone is one nucleotide away. The gene calls are TRBV20-1 and TRBJ2-7, with D unclear. CDR3 length equals 14 residues. Germline assignment: CDR1 DFQATT and CDR2 SNEGSKA (reference sequence). CDR3 protein: CSARDTPFLDEEYF. In nucleotides, the CDR3 is TGCAGTGCTAGAGATACCCCGTTCCTAGACGAGGAGTACTTC.

This clonotype was detected ten times or more. The V gene is TRBV28, the J gene TRBJ2-7, with 7 bases aligning to TRBD1. The CDR3 spans 16 residues. The V gene's germline CDR1 is MDHEN and CDR2 SYDVKM. J was trimmed by 2 bases and V by 2 bases; bases with no gene match: 9. CDR3: CASSLPGTDPTYEQYF. CDR3 nucleotides: TGTGCCAGCAGTTTACCCGGGACAGACCCAACCTACGAGCAGTACTTC.

This clonotype was detected ten times or more. The chain couples TRBV2 to TRBJ2-2; possible D gene TRBD1, 6 bases. This CDR3 is built from 13 residues. Germline CDR1 and CDR2: SNHLY and FYNNEI. Trimming took 8 bases from V and 1 from J, leaving 8 bases between them. The CDR3 DNA sequence: TGTGCCAGCGGACAGAGGAACACCGGGGAGCTGTTTTTT. This gives the protein CASGQRNTGELFF.

The gene calls are TRBV30 and TRBJ2-1; 7 nucleotides align to TRBD2. This CDR3 has 19 residues. The V and J ends lost 1 base and 5 bases, in that order; junction bases with no gene match: 20. CDR1 GTSNPN and CDR2 SVGIG come from the germline V gene (reference sequence). CDR3 loop: CAWSGDWTSGEHRHNEQFF. CDR3 DNA sequence: TGTGCCTGGAGTGGGGACTGGACTAGTGGAGAGCACCGACACAATGAGCAGTTCTTC.

A few counts support this clonotype. The chain combines TRBV7-9 with TRBJ1-1; no firm D call. V lost 6 bases and J lost 6, with 14 bases in between. CDR1 is SEHNR and CDR2 is FQNEAQ in the germline V gene (reference sequence). The CDR3 totals 13 residues. The CDR3 loop reads CASRPQVPAEAFF. The CDR3 coding sequence is TGTGCCAGCAGACCTCAGGTACCGGCTGAAGCTTTCTTT.

This clonotype occurred many times. V and J are TRBV6-5 and TRBJ2-7; D not certain. The CDR3 has 16 amino acids. The V gene's germline CDR1 is MNHEY and CDR2 SVGAGI. V was shortened by 0 bases and J by 1 base, with 13 bases between the two germline ends. The CDR3 protein is CASSYSGKSPSYEQYF. The CDR3 nucleotides read TGTGCCAGCAGTTACTCAGGAAAATCGCCTTCCTACGAGCAGTACTTC.

This clonotype was seen more than once but under ten times. The J gene is TRBJ2-3, the V gene TRBV10-3; TRBD2 aligns across 7 bases. The J segment lost 6 bases and the V segment lost 4 bases, leaving 7 bases of the junction unmatched. The CDR3 loop spans 14 amino acids. Per germline, CDR1 ENHRY and CDR2 SYGVKD. This CDR3 is CAISGGLGHDTQYF. The DNA for the CDR3 is TGTGCCATCAGTGGTGGACTAGGTCATGATACGCAGTATTTT.

This clonotype was seen many times. The chain joins TRBV6-1 to TRBJ2-5, with D tentatively TRBD1 (5 bases). CDR1 MNHNS and CDR2 SASEGT come from the germline V gene. CDR3 length: 17 amino acids. V shed 7 bases and J shed 2 bases, with 23 bases lying between them. This CDR3 reads CASISQPVLTVQETQYF. The CDR3 nucleotides are TGTGCCAGCATTTCCCAACCCGTCCTGACAGTACAAGAGACCCAGTACTTC.

This clonotype has just a few counts. V is TRBV19 and J is TRBJ1-1; D call uncertain. CDR1 and CDR2 (germline): LNHDA, SQIVND (reference sequence). Trimming left V 10 bases short and J 6 bases short, with 12 bases between. The CDR3 totals 11 residues. The CDR3 coding sequence is TGTGCCACTAAGGATCGCGCTGAAGCTTTCTTT. Its protein product is CATKDRAEAFF.

V gene TRBV2 combines with J gene TRBJ2-2; weak D call: TRBD2 (6 bases). Germline V gene data show CDR1 as SNHLY and CDR2 as FYNNEI. V gave up 4 bases and J gave up 3 bases, with 15 bases separating them. The CDR3 has 16 residues. In DNA form, the CDR3 reads TGTGCCAGCAGTGTAGGAGGACTACCTTACACCGGGGAGCTGTTTTTT. Its translation: CASSVGGLPYTGELFF.

This clonotype showed up just a few times. This sequence joins TRBV2 and TRBJ1-5, with D uncertain. V lost 4 bases and J lost 6, with 10 bases in between. Germline CDR1 is SNHLY and CDR2 is FYNNEI. The CDR3 runs 13 residues. CDR3: CASSAGESQPQHF. The CDR3 DNA sequence: TGTGCCAGCAGTGCGGGTGAGAGTCAGCCCCAGCATTTT. Using reference TRBV2 and TRBJ1-5 for the parts outside the CDR3, the full variable domain is EPEVTQTPSHQVTQMGQEVILRCVPISNHLYFYWYRQILGQKVEFLVSFYNNEISEKSEIFDDQFSVERPDGSNFTLKIRSTKLEDSAMYFCASSAGESQPQHFGDGTRLSIL.

This clonotype was seen at least ten times. V and J are TRBV28 and TRBJ2-7; D not certain. Trimming cost V 5 bases and J 0 bases, with 8 bases left between them. This CDR3 spans 13 amino acids. Germline assignment: CDR1 MDHEN and CDR2 SYDVKM. CDR3 DNA: TGTGCCAGCAGTAGGGCGCCCTCCTACGAGCAGTACTTC. Translation gives CASSRAPSYEQYF.

V and J are TRBV10-2 and TRBJ2-5, with TRBD2 matching 7 bases. V dropped 3 bases and J dropped 4; count of bases not matched to a gene: 8. The CDR3 length is 15 residues. The V gene's germline CDR1 is WSHSY and CDR2 SAAADI. CDR3 nucleotides: TGCGCCAGCAGTGATATAGCGGGTCCTGGAGAGACCCAGTACTTC. Residues: CASSDIAGPGETQYF.

This clonotype was counted only a few times. V gene TRBV7-8 combines with J gene TRBJ2-2; D tentatively reads TRBD1 or TRBD2 (6 bases each). The CDR3 covers 14 residues. The germline gives CDR1 SGHVS, CDR2 FQNEAQ. V lost 6 bases and J 7 bases, leaving 15 bases between the germline ends. CDR3 residues: CASSGGLSGGELFF. CDR3 DNA: TGTGCCAGCAGTGGGGGGCTGTCAGGCGGGGAGCTGTTTTTT. Supplemented by reference TRBV7-8 and TRBJ2-2, the full variable domain reads GAGVSQSPRYKVAKRGQDVALRCDPISGHVSLFWYQQALGQGPEFLTYFQNEAQLDKSGLPSDRFFAERPEGSVSTLKIQRTQQEDSAVYLCASSGGLSGGELFFGEGSRLTVL.

This clonotype was counted many times. The chain combines TRBV27 with TRBJ2-1; D possibly corresponds to TRBD1 (6 bases). The CDR3 has 15 residues. V shed 3 bases and J shed 2 bases, with 11 bases lying between them. Germline loops: CDR1 MNHEY, CDR2 SMNVEV (reference sequence). CDR3: CASSFGGSPYNEQFF. In nucleotides, the CDR3 is TGTGCCAGCAGTTTTGGGGGCTCGCCCTACAATGAGCAGTTCTTC.

This clonotype was found many times. The gene calls are TRBV12-3 or TRBV12-4 and TRBJ1-6, with D possibly being TRBD1 (6 bases). The CDR3 contains 14 residues. V lost 5 bases and J lost 7, with 12 bases in between. The CDR3 loop is CASSQGQRNSPLHF. For the CDR3, the DNA is TGTGCCAGCAGTCAAGGACAGAGAAATTCACCCCTCCACTTT.

In this sample, this clonotype turned up many times. The rearrangement uses TRBV7-3 and TRBJ2-1; D ambiguous. The V gene's germline CDR1 is SGHTA and CDR2 FQGTGA. V lost 5 bases and J lost 6, with 17 bases in between. This CDR3 spans 15 amino acids. The CDR3 DNA reads as TGTGCCAGCAGCCCTGCTCGGACCCGGAGCAATGAGCAGTTCTTC. Residues: CASSPARTRSNEQFF.

The sample holds many counts of this clonotype. The genes are TRBV7-3 and TRBJ2-2; D unresolved. This CDR3 is 16 amino acids long. The V end lost 1 base, the J end lost 0 bases, and 9 bases lay between the germline ends. Germline CDR1 and CDR2: SGHTA and FQGTGA. DNA of the CDR3: TGTGCCAGCAGCTTAATCGGCGGCGCGAACACCGGGGAGCTGTTTTTT. Translation gives CASSLIGGANTGELFF.

In this sample, this clonotype turned up many times. This chain connects TRBV6-1 to TRBJ2-3, with TRBD1 as a possible D gene (6 bases). Germline values: CDR1 MNHNS, CDR2 SASEGT. This CDR3 is built from 14 residues. V was shortened by 2 bases and J by 4 bases, with 10 bases between the two germline ends. CDR3 amino acids: CASSERDIPDTQYF. The CDR3 DNA follows: TGTGCCAGCAGTGAACGGGACATCCCAGATACGCAGTATTTT.

J is TRBJ2-1 and V is TRBV5-6; D perhaps matches TRBD2 (5 bases). The V gene's germline CDR1 is SGHDT and CDR2 YYEEEE. Trimming left V 0 bases short and J 2 bases short, with 9 bases between. This CDR3 has 15 amino acids. Written as DNA, the CDR3 is TGTGCCAGCAGCTTGGGAGGGTATGCCTACAATGAGCAGTTCTTC. Residues: CASSLGGYAYNEQFF. Variable domain in full (rest from reference TRBV5-6 and TRBJ2-1): DAGVTQSPTHLIKTRGQQVTLRCSPKSGHDTVSWYQQALGQGPQFIFQYYEEEERQRGNFPDRFSGHQFPNYSSELNVNALLLGDSALYLCASSLGGYAYNEQFFGPGTRLTVL.

This clonotype was counted ten times or more. This chain joins TRBV20-1 and TRBJ1-1; tentative D call: TRBD1 (6 bases). Trimming took off 6 bases at V and 4 bases at J, with 15 bases between the two ends. Germline CDR1 is DFQATT and CDR2 is SNEGSKA (reference sequence). CDR3 length: 13 amino acids. The CDR3 is CSARSGQLTEAFF. CDR3 sequence (DNA): TGCAGTGCCAGATCCGGACAGCTCACTGAAGCTTTCTTT.